These T cell receptor beta chains were read from a single sample in a study of blood T cells in healthy people across ages. TCRdb called the 5' RACE reads again in MiXCR, with one record for every CDR3 protein. The table shows about 1 million distinct CDR3 sequences, with around 25% occurring only once. This sample also appeared in a second study, on T cells of mothers and their children.

Sequenced input: blood. These receptors all stem from a girl aged 2 to 9 in good health. CDR3s include the opening cysteine and the closing phenylalanine or tryptophan. A D gene is named only where the DNA matches it firmly. The size entry is marked missing in some rows and otherwise reads once, few, many or a size class.

>TRBD1|-|TRBV5-1|TRBJ1-3
CASSVTGEAGNTIYF
TGCGCCAGCAGCGTTACAGGGGAAGCTGGAAACACCATATATTTT
>-|-|TRBV25-1|TRBJ2-7
CASSLNGGRCF
TGTGCCAGCAGCCTAAATGGGGGCCGGTGCTTC
>-|-|TRBV6-1|TRBJ1-2
CASSEAFGGGSVGYTF
TGTGCCAGCAGTGAAGCGTTTGGTGGGGGGTCGGTAGGCTACACCTTC
>TRBD1|-|TRBV7-9|TRBJ2-4
CASSLGQSIIQYF
TGTGCCAGCAGCCTGGGACAGAGCATAATTCAGTACTTC
>TRBD1|-|TRBV9|TRBJ2-7
CASSAAFVDRGLRPYEQYF
TGTGCCAGCAGCGCGGCCTTCGTTGACAGGGGCTTACGACCCTACGAGCAGTACTTC
>TRBD2|few|TRBV13|TRBJ2-5
CASRTSGTSSGETQYF
TGTGCCAGCAGAACCTCCGGGACTAGCAGTGGGGAGACCCAGTACTTC
>-|-|TRBV4-3|TRBJ2-7
CASSQAWGADAFEAYEQYF
TGCGCCAGCAGCCAAGCTTGGGGGGCAGATGCTTTTGAGGCCTACGAGCAGTACTTC
>-|-|TRBV4-2|TRBJ2-3
CASSRGAGDTQYF
TGTGCCAGCTCCAGGGGGGCGGGGGATACGCAGTATTTT
>TRBD1|few|TRBV7-6|TRBJ2-1
CASSLYRDRASEQFF
TGTGCCAGCAGCTTATACCGGGACAGGGCATCTGAGCAGTTCTTC
>TRBD1|-|TRBV28|TRBJ2-4
CASSPNSGTGGDIQYF
TGTGCCAGCAGTCCTAATTCCGGGACAGGGGGCGACATTCAGTACTTC
>-|many|TRBV12-3/TRBV12-4|TRBJ2-4
CASSLSTKNIQYF
TGTGCCAGCAGTTTATCGACCAAAAACATTCAGTACTTC
>-|few|TRBV7-8|TRBJ2-5
CASSLLGQGPVQETQYF
TGTGCCAGCAGCTTACTCGGCCAGGGCCCCGTTCAAGAGACCCAGTACTTC
>-|few|TRBV3-1|TRBJ1-4
CASSQAPGIDKLFF
TGTGCCAGCAGCCAAGCACCTGGAATCGACAAACTGTTTTTT
>-|-|TRBV19|TRBJ2-1
CASSASLGLELWQFF
TGTGCCAGTAGTGCGTCCCTGGGACTCGAGTTATGGCAGTTCTTC
>-|-|TRBV6-5|TRBJ2-7
CASSYSTGQVVYEQYF
TGTGCCAGCAGTTACTCTACAGGGCAAGTAGTCTACGAGCAGTACTTC
>-|-|TRBV12-3/TRBV12-4|TRBJ2-1
CAGLRTGSNEQFF
TGTGCCGGACTAAGAACGGGGTCCAATGAGCAGTTCTTC
>-|-|TRBV24-1|TRBJ2-5
CAIAVGETQYF
TGTGCTATAGCGGTTGGAGAGACCCAGTACTTC
>-|few|TRBV29-1|TRBJ2-7
CSVEMELGSSYEQYF
TGCAGCGTTGAAATGGAGCTTGGGAGCTCCTACGAGCAGTACTTC
>-|once|TRBV18|TRBJ1-1
CASSPQLLGSSYTEAFF
TGTGCCAGCTCACCGCAATTACTGGGTTCCAGTTACACCGAAGCTTTCTTT
>TRBD2|few|TRBV24-1|TRBJ2-1
CATSDLRGNWTSGVYNEQFF
TGTGCCACCAGTGATTTGCGCGGGAACTGGACTAGCGGGGTGTACAATGAGCAGTTCTTC
>-|few|TRBV6-1|TRBJ1-2
CASSEPPHYGYTF
TGTGCCAGCAGTGAACCACCCCACTATGGCTACACCTTC
>TRBD1|few|TRBV28|TRBJ1-5
CASRDSPNQPQHF
TGTGCCAGCCGGGACAGCCCCAATCAGCCCCAGCATTTT
>-|-|TRBV2|TRBJ1-5
CASSDPTSSYQPQHF
TGTGCCAGCAGCGACCCTACAAGTTCCTATCAGCCCCAGCATTTT
>-|-|TRBV27|TRBJ2-4
CASSSTGTTQYF
TGTGCCAGCAGTTCGACCGGGACAACACAGTACTTC
>-|once|TRBV2|TRBJ2-3
CASSEILILDTQYF
TGTGCCAGCAGTGAAATTTTAATCCTAGATACGCAGTATTTT
>TRBD1|-|TRBV24-1|TRBJ2-3
CATSDLPRQGTDTQYF
TGTGCCACCAGTGATTTGCCCCGACAGGGAACAGATACGCAGTATTTT
>-|few|TRBV7-9|TRBJ2-2
CASSLTTASFPGELFF
TGTGCCAGCAGCTTAACGACGGCGAGTTTTCCCGGGGAGCTGTTTTTT
>-|-|TRBV12-3/TRBV12-4|TRBJ2-4
CASSLKGAKNIQYF
TGTGCCAGCAGTTTAAAGGGGGCCAAAAACATTCAGTACTTC
>TRBD2|-|TRBV4-2|TRBJ2-7
CASSQESIAGGLSYEQYF
TGTGCCAGCAGCCAAGAATCGATAGCGGGAGGGCTCTCCTACGAGCAGTACTTC
>TRBD2|-|TRBV3-1|TRBJ2-5
CASSHTGRGQETQYF
TGTGCCAGCAGCCACACGGGGCGGGGGCAAGAGACCCAGTACTTC
>TRBD2|-|TRBV7-3|TRBJ2-5
CASSLVLSGVPKYF
TGTGCCAGCAGCTTAGTTCTTAGCGGGGTCCCGAAGTACTTC
>-|many|TRBV5-5|TRBJ1-6
CASSPTGSSPLHF
TGTGCCAGCAGCCCAACAGGGTCCTCACCCCTCCACTTT
>TRBD2|-|TRBV29-1|TRBJ2-7
CSAGGGSAYEQYF
TGCAGCGCCGGTGGCGGGAGTGCCTACGAGCAGTACTTC
>-|few|TRBV7-2|TRBJ2-5
CASTLSEMGVETQYF
TGTGCCAGCACACTAAGCGAGATGGGGGTGGAGACCCAGTACTTC
>TRBD1|-|TRBV27|TRBJ1-2
CASSLSLRGNYGYTF
TGTGCCAGCAGTTTATCGCTCAGGGGGAACTATGGCTACACCTTC
>TRBD1|-|TRBV7-2|TRBJ2-4
CASSPDRGQAKNIQYF
TGTGCCAGCAGCCCGGACAGGGGGCAAGCCAAAAACATTCAGTACTTC
>-|few|TRBV3-1|TRBJ2-5
CASSGWMSETQYF
TGTGCCAGCAGCGGTTGGATGTCGGAGACCCAGTACTTC
>TRBD2|-|TRBV28|TRBJ2-5
CASSRSGGRGEYF
TGTGCCAGCAGCCGAAGCGGGGGGAGGGGGGAGTACTTC
>TRBD1|-|TRBV5-1|TRBJ1-1
CASSLMTGATEAFF
TGCGCCAGCAGCTTGATGACAGGGGCCACTGAAGCTTTCTTT
>-|few|TRBV24-1|TRBJ1-2
CATSDGHGGYTF
TGTGCCACCAGTGATGGGCACGGTGGCTACACCTTC
>TRBD2|-|TRBV20-1|TRBJ2-5
CSASLGLAGGAEETQYF
TGCAGTGCTAGTCTGGGACTAGCGGGGGGGGCAGAGGAGACCCAGTACTTC
>-|few|TRBV19|TRBJ1-1
CASQAVANTEAFF
TGTGCCAGCCAGGCCGTGGCGAACACTGAAGCTTTCTTT
>TRBD1|-|TRBV7-2|TRBJ2-7
CASSTWTGGEQYF
TGTGCCAGCAGCACCTGGACAGGGGGCGAGCAGTACTTC
>-|-|TRBV7-2|TRBJ2-5
CASSTQGYQETQYF
TGTGCCAGCAGCACGCAGGGATACCAAGAGACCCAGTACTTC
>-|few|TRBV5-4|TRBJ2-3
CASSLNGGYTDTQYF
TGTGCCAGCAGCTTGAATGGCGGCTACACAGATACGCAGTATTTT
>-|-|TRBV12-5|TRBJ1-4
CASGLWAGGKEKLFF
TGTGCTAGTGGTTTGTGGGCAGGTGGTAAGGAAAAACTGTTTTTT